Following are 20 T cell receptor beta chains from one sample sequenced in a study of blood T cell repertoires in COVID-19 (dated by TCRdb to 2020 to 2021). Library construction relied on the immunoSEQ multiplex PCR assay. The table comes from immuneACCESS by way of TCRdb, which keeps in-frame sequences with V and J called. Part of the clones is missing from these tables; in studies checked, under half for an unresolved V gene and the rest for unknown reasons. For this sample the table gives approximately 460,000 clones, of which approximately 89% were detected only once. Over 0.7% of the sample goes to the ten largest clones. Specimen: peripheral blood. The source is a man aged 18 to 35 with COVID-19, enrolled during active disease.

This chain links TRBV5-1 with TRBJ2-3; TRBD2 agrees at 13 bases. J lost 5 bases, V lost 4 bases, and 7 bases had no gene match. The CDR3 runs 16 residues. Germline V gives CDR1 SGHRS, CDR2 YFSETQ. In DNA, the CDR3 is TGCGCCAGCAGCCCCCGACTAGCGGGAGGCGGAGATACGCAGTATTTT. This sequence encodes CASSPRLAGGGDTQYF.

This chain connects TRBV27 to TRBJ2-5; 7 bases fit TRBD2. CDR1 is MNHEY and CDR2 is SMNVEV in the germline V gene (reference sequence). The CDR3 covers 15 residues. V lost 5 bases, J lost 7 bases, and 13 bases stayed unmatched. In DNA, the CDR3 is TGTGCCAGCAGTCCCTCTCGGCGGGAGAAGGTGACCCAGTACTTC. Translation: CASSPSRREKVTQYF.

The J gene is TRBJ2-1, the V gene TRBV11-2, with 8 nucleotides matching TRBD1. Germline-derived CDR1 and CDR2 are SGHAT and FQNNGV. The junction had 5 bases not matched to a gene; V was cut back by 1 base and J by 6 bases. The CDR3 is made up of 15 amino acids. The CDR3 spells CASSLAWTGSNEQFF. DNA of the CDR3: TGTGCCAGCAGCTTAGCCTGGACAGGGTCCAATGAGCAGTTCTTC.

V and J are TRBV3-1 (or the pseudogene TRBV3-2) and TRBJ2-2, with D maybe TRBD2 (6 bases). The CDR3 has 15 amino acids. Trimming left V 4 bases short and J 2 bases short, with 11 bases between. CDR1 and CDR2 from the germline V gene are LGHDT and YNNKEL (reference sequence). The CDR3 here is CASSLRGSNTGELFF. The CDR3 nucleotides read TGTGCCAGCAGCCTCCGGGGGAGTAACACCGGGGAGCTGTTTTTT.

This chain uses TRBV3-1 (or the pseudogene TRBV3-2) with TRBJ2-3; D uncertain. CDR3 length equals 14 residues. CDR1 is LGHDT, CDR2 YNNKEL, per germline (reference sequence). With 4 bases removed from V and 5 bases from J, the gap between germline ends came to 13 bases. CDR3 in amino acids: CASSLADSQDTQYF. The DNA of the CDR3 is TGTGCCAGCAGCCTGGCAGACTCCCAAGATACGCAGTATTTT.

V usage is TRBV3-1 (or the pseudogene TRBV3-2) and J usage is TRBJ2-3; 10 bases line up with TRBD2. Germline CDR1 reads LGHDT; CDR2 reads YNNKEL (reference sequence). This CDR3 comprises 15 residues. J lost 1 base, V lost 4 bases, and 2 bases had no gene match. The CDR3 is CASSPSGGGTDTQYF. CDR3 nucleotides: TGTGCCAGCAGCCCTAGCGGGGGCGGCACAGATACGCAGTATTTT.

This chain joins TRBV20-1 and TRBJ2-3; 10 bases fit TRBD2. The trim removed 3 bases at V and 5 bases at J, leaving 14 bases unmatched. The length of the CDR3 is 17 residues. Germline CDR1 reads DFQATT; CDR2 reads SNEGSKA (reference sequence). The CDR3 reads CSASGTSGELSKDTQYF. CDR3 bases: TGCAGTGCTAGTGGCACTAGCGGGGAATTGAGTAAAGATACGCAGTATTTT.

The J gene is TRBJ2-7, the V gene TRBV6-5, with 8 bases identical to TRBD1. V shed 6 bases, J shed 3 bases, and the junction held 7 bases outside the gene matches. The germline V gene has CDR1 MNHEY and CDR2 SVGAGI. This CDR3 is 14 amino acids long. The CDR3, as DNA: TGTGCCAGCAGGCCACCGGGACAGGTCTACGAGCAGTACTTC. This gives the protein CASRPPGQVYEQYF.

This clone was seen only a few times. The chain uses TRBV19 and TRBJ1-1; possible D gene TRBD1, 5 bases. Trimming removed 1 base from V and 4 bases from J, with 13 bases in between. Germline V lookup: CDR1 LNHDA, CDR2 SQIVND (reference sequence). The CDR3 spans 15 residues. CDR3 DNA: TGTGCCAGTAGTATAGTCGGGGGGATGGGCACTGAAGCTTTCTTT. It encodes CASSIVGGMGTEAFF. Variable domain in full (rest from reference TRBV19 and TRBJ1-1): DGGITQSPKYLFRKEGQNVTLSCEQNLNHDAMYWYRQDPGQGLRLIYYSQIVNDFQKGDIAEGYSVSREKKESFPLTVTSAQKNPTAFYLCASSIVGGMGTEAFFGQGTRLTVV.

This clone was detected only once. The rearrangement joins TRBV24-1 to TRBJ2-1; TRBD1 might be the D (5 bases). V was shortened by 1 base and J by 9 bases, with 12 bases between the two germline ends. This CDR3 region has 14 residues. Per the germline V gene, CDR1 is KGHDR and CDR2 is SFDVKD. The CDR3 DNA reads as TGTGCCACCAGTGATTTCGGCAGGGTAGGTGAGCAGTTCTTC. Protein: CATSDFGRVGEQFF.

The rearrangement links TRBV2 to TRBJ2-3; perhaps TRBD2 as D (6 bases). In germline, CDR1 is SNHLY, CDR2 FYNNEI. Trimming cost V 3 bases and J 5 bases, with 12 bases left between them. The CDR3 totals 14 residues. The CDR3 DNA sequence: TGTGCCAGCAGTGACGGGAGTGGAGAAGATACGCAGTATTTT. Protein: CASSDGSGEDTQYF. The full variable domain, its missing parts supplied by reference TRBV2 and TRBJ2-3, is EPEVTQTPSHQVTQMGQEVILRCVPISNHLYFYWYRQILGQKVEFLVSFYNNEISEKSEIFDDQFSVERPDGSNFTLKIRSTKLEDSAMYFCASSDGSGEDTQYFGPGTRLTVL.

This chain connects TRBV12-5 to TRBJ2-1, with 14 bases aligning to TRBD2. The V gene's germline CDR1 is LGHNT and CDR2 FRNRAP. This CDR3 is built from 17 residues. After removal of 7 bases from V and 9 bases from J, the junction contained 14 bases not matched to a gene. The CDR3 is CASVDTGLAGVWGEQFF. CDR3 nucleotide sequence: TGTGCTAGTGTCGATACGGGACTAGCGGGAGTTTGGGGTGAGCAGTTCTTC. The full variable domain, its missing parts supplied by reference TRBV12-5 and TRBJ2-1, is DARVTQTPRHKVTEMGQEVTMRCQPILGHNTVFWYRQTMMQGLELLAYFRNRAPLDDSGMPKDRFSAEMPDATLATLKIQPSEPRDSAVYFCASVDTGLAGVWGEQFFGPGTRLTVL.

This sequence joins TRBV10-2 and TRBJ2-7; 9 nucleotides align to TRBD1. Trimming took 6 bases from V and 6 from J; bases not matched to a gene: 6. This CDR3 spans 13 amino acids. In germline, CDR1 is WSHSY, CDR2 SAAADI. CDR3 loop: CASREGTGREQYF. CDR3 DNA sequence: TGCGCCAGCAGGGAGGGGACAGGGCGCGAGCAGTACTTC.

The gene calls are TRBV6-2 or TRBV6-3 and TRBJ1-6, with 11 bases lining up with TRBD1. This CDR3 has 14 residues. V lost 6 bases to trimming and J lost 14 bases; unmatched junction nucleotides: 9. CDR1 is MNHEY and CDR2 is SVGEGT in the germline V gene. The CDR3 coding sequence is TGTGCCAGCAGCCGGGACAGGGGGATAGGGACCCTCCACTTT. Its translation is CASSRDRGIGTLHF.

A note on this clone: Other DNA variants within this sample encode the same CDR3. The rearrangement uses TRBV29-1 and TRBJ1-1, with 9 bases that match TRBD1. The CDR3 loop spans 12 amino acids. The germline V gene has CDR1 SQVTM and CDR2 ANQGSEA. V lost 5 bases, J lost 2 bases, and 0 bases stayed unmatched. In DNA, the CDR3 is TGCAGCGTTACAGGGGGCAACACTGAAGCTTTCTTT. It specifies CSVTGGNTEAFF.

The chain recombines TRBV19 with TRBJ1-1; 9 bases agree with TRBD1. CDR1 and CDR2 from the germline V gene are LNHDA and SQIVND (reference sequence). The V gene end was trimmed by 5 bases and the J gene end by 2 bases; junction bases not matched to a gene: 9. The CDR3 length is 16 residues. The CDR3 protein is CASSLTGTGFNTEAFF. The CDR3 DNA reads TGTGCCAGTAGTCTAACCGGGACAGGGTTCAACACTGAAGCTTTCTTT.

The genes are TRBV11-2 and TRBJ2-7, with D maybe TRBD1 (5 bases). V was clipped by 4 bases and J by 0 bases, with 16 bases between them. The germline V gene has CDR1 SGHAT and CDR2 FQNNGV. The CDR3 contains 16 residues. The CDR3 sequence is CASSSLSGDSSYEQYF. As DNA, the CDR3 is TGTGCCAGCAGCTCCCTCTCGGGTGACAGCTCCTACGAGCAGTACTTC.

The chain combines TRBV19 with TRBJ2-7; 9 bases line up with TRBD1. After removal of 3 bases from V and 0 bases from J, the junction contained 3 bases not matched to a gene. Per germline, CDR1 LNHDA and CDR2 SQIVND (reference sequence). The CDR3 extends over 15 amino acids. CDR3 DNA sequence: TGTGCCAGTAGTATGGGGACAGGGCCCTCCTACGAGCAGTACTTC. Translation gives CASSMGTGPSYEQYF.

The V call is TRBV6-1, the J call TRBJ1-5, with D maybe TRBD1 (5 bases). V gave up 2 bases and J gave up 7 bases, with 12 bases separating them. The length of the CDR3 is 14 residues. Germline V gene lookup returns CDR1 MNHNS and CDR2 SASEGT. The chain's CDR3 is CASSEPGREQPQHF. In DNA, the CDR3 is TGTGCCAGCAGTGAACCAGGCAGGGAACAGCCCCAGCATTTT.

The sample holds many counts of this clone. The V and J genes are TRBV5-6 and TRBJ2-7, with 12 nucleotides matching TRBD1. The V segment lost 3 bases and the J segment 7 bases; nucleotides outside the gene matches: 5. The length of the CDR3 is 14 residues. Per the germline V gene, CDR1 is SGHDT and CDR2 is YYEEEE. In DNA, the CDR3 is TGTGCCAGCAGCTCGGGACAGGGGGCAGGTGAGCAGTACTTC. Translation: CASSSGQGAGEQYF.